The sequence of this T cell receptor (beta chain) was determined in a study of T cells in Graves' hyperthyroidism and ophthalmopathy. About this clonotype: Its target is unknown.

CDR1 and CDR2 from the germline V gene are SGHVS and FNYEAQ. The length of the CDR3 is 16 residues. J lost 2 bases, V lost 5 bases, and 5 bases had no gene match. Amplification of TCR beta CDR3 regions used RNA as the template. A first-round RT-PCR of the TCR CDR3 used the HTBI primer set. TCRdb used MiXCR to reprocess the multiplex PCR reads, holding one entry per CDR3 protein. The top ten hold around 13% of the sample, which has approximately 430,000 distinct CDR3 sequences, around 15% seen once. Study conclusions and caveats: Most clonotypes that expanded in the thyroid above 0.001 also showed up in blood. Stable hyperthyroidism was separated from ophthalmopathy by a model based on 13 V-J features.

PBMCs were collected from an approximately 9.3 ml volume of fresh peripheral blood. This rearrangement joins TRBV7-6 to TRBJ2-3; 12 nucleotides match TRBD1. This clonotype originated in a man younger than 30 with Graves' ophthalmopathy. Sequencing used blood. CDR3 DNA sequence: TGTGCCAGCAGCGCCCGGGACAGGGGGCACACAGATACGCAGTATTTT. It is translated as CASSARDRGHTDTQYF.